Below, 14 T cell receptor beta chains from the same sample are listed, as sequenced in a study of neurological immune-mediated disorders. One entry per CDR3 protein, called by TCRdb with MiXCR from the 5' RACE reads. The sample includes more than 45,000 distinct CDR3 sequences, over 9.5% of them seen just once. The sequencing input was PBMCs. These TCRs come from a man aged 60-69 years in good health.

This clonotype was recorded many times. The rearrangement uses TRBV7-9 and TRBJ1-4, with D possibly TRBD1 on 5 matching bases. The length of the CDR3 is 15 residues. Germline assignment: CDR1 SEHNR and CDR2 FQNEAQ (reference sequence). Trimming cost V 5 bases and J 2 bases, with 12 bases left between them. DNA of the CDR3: TGTGCCAGCAGCCCTCAGGGAGTCACTAATGAAAAACTGTTTTTT. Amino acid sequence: CASSPQGVTNEKLFF.

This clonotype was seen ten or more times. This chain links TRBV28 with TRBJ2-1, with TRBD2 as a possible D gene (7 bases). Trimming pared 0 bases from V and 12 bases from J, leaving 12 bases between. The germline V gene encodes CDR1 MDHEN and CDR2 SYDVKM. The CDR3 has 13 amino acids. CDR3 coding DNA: TGTGCCAGCAGTTTATGGGGGGGGCCACCGCAGTTCTTC. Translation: CASSLWGGPPQFF.

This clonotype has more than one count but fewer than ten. CDR3 protein: CASSRGTGERYGYTF. Written as DNA, the CDR3 is TGCGCCAGCAGCCGTGGGACAGGGGAGAGGTATGGCTACACCTTC. The genes are TRBV4-1 and TRBJ1-2; 10 bases map to TRBD1. The CDR3 runs 15 residues. From germline, CDR1 is MGHRA and CDR2 YSYEKL. V shed 4 bases, J shed 5 bases, and the junction held 7 bases outside the gene matches.

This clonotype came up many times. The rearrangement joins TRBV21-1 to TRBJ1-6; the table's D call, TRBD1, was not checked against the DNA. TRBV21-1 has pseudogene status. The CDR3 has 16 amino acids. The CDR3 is CASSKARGDRGSPLHF. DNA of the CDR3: TGTGCCAGCAGCAAAGCTAGGGGGGATCGGGGTTCACCCCTCCACTTT.

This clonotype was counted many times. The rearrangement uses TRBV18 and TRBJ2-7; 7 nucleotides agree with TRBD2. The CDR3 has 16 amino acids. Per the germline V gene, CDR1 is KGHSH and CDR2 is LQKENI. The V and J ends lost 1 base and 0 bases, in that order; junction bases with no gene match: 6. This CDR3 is CASSPRGGASSYEQYF. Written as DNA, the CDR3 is TGTGCCAGCTCACCACGGGGAGGGGCGAGCTCCTACGAGCAGTACTTC.

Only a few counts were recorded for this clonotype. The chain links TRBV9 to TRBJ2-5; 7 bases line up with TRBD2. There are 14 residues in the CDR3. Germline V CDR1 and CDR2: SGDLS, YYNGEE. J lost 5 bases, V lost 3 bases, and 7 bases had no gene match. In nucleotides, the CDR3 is TGTGCCAGCAGCGCAAGCGGGGTGGCGGAGACCCAGTACTTC. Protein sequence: CASSASGVAETQYF.

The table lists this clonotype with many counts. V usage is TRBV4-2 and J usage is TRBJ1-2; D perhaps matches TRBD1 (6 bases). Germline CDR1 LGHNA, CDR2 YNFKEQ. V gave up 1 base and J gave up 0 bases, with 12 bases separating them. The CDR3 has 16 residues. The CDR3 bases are TGTGCCAGCAGCCAAGGGACAGCCTCTACTAACTATGGCTACACCTTC. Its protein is CASSQGTASTNYGYTF.

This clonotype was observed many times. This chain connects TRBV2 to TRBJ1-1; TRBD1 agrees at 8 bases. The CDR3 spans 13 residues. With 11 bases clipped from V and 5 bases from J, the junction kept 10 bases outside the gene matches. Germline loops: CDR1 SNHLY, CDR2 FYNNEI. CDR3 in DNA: TGTGCCGTAAGGCGGCAGGGGGCGACTGAAGCTTTCTTT. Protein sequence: CAVRRQGATEAFF.

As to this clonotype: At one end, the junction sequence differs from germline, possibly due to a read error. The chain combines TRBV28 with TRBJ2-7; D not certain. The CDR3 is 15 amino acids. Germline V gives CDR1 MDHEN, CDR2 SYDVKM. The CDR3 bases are TGTTCCAGCAGTACCAGGCCTCCAACCTCCTACGAGCAGTACTTC. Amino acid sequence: CSSSTRPPTSYEQYF.

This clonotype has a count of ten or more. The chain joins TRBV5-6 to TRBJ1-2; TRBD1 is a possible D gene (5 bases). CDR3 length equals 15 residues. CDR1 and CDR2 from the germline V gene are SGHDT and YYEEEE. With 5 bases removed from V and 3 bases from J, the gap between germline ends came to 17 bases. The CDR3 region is CASRFDRFQYYGYTF. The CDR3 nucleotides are TGTGCCAGCAGGTTTGACAGATTCCAGTACTATGGCTACACCTTC.

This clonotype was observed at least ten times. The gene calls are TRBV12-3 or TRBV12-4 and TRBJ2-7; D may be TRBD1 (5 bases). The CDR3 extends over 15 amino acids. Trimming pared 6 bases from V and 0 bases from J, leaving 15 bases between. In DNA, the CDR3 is TGTGCCAGCAGGGGCGGACATTCTAGCTCCTACGAGCAGTACTTC. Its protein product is CASRGGHSSSYEQYF.

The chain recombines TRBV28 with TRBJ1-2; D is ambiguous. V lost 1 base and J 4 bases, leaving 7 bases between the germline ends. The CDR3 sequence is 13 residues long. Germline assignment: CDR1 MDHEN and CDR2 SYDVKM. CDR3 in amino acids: CASSLSTSYGYTF. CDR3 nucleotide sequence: TGTGCCAGCAGTTTATCGACAAGCTATGGCTACACCTTC.

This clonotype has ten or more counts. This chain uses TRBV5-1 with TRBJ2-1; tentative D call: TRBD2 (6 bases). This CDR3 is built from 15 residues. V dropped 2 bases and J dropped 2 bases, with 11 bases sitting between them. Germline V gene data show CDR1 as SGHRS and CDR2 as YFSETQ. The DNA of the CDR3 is TGCGCCAGCAGCTTAGATGGGGGGACCTACAATGAGCAGTTCTTC. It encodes CASSLDGGTYNEQFF.

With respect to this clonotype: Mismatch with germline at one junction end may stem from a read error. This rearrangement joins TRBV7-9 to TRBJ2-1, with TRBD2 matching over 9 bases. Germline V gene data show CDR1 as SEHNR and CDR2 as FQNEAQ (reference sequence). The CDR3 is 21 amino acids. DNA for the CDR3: TGCGCCAGCAGCTTCTGGGTTAGCGGGGGCCTACCTACGAGCTCCTACAATGAGCAGTTCTTC. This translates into CASSFWVSGGLPTSSYNEQFF.